A selection of T cell receptor beta chains follows, all from one sample in a study of blood T cell repertoires in COVID-19. The table came from immunoSEQ multiplex PCR; TCRdb's copy has only in-frame clones and leaves some out. This table has 250,000 or so clones, roughly 86% appearing once. Source material: peripheral blood. These TCRs come from a woman aged 55-70 years with COVID-19, enrolled during active disease. Both conserved end residues are part of each CDR3. D genes are given only for firm matches. Not every row has a clone size; where given, it reads once, few, many or a size class.

size: NA; J: TRBJ2-1; D: TRBD2; V: TRBV11-2; CDR3: CASRKGLVMFF; DNA: TGTGCCAGCAGGAAAGGACTAGTCATGTTCTTC
size: NA; J: TRBJ2-7; D: NA; V: TRBV5-6; CDR3: CASSLLAASFYEQYF; DNA: TGTGCCAGCAGCTTGTTAGCGGCGTCATTCTACGAGCAGTACTTC
size: NA; J: TRBJ1-6; D: NA; V: TRBV9; CDR3: CASSVLSYNSPLHF; DNA: TGTGCCAGCAGCGTCCTCTCCTATAATTCACCCCTCCACTTT
size: NA; J: TRBJ2-1; D: TRBD2; V: TRBV7-9; CDR3: CASSYTSGSSYNEQFF; DNA: TGTGCCAGCAGCTATACTAGCGGGAGCTCCTACAATGAGCAGTTCTTC
size: few; J: TRBJ2-1; D: TRBD1; V: TRBV15; CDR3: CATSTSGTGVIEQFF; DNA: TGTGCCACCAGCACATCCGGGACAGGGGTCATCGAGCAGTTCTTC
size: NA; J: TRBJ2-2; D: NA; V: TRBV14; CDR3: CASSRLDTGELFF; DNA: TGTGCCAGCAGCCGCCTAGACACCGGGGAGCTGTTTTTT
size: NA; J: TRBJ2-5; D: NA; V: TRBV28; CDR3: CASILGSLSGTQYF; DNA: TGTGCCAGCATCCTGGGGAGCCTTTCTGGGACCCAGTACTTC
size: NA; J: TRBJ2-1; D: NA; V: TRBV11-2; CDR3: CASSLGAGSSYNEQFF; DNA: TGTGCCAGCAGCTTAGGTGCGGGGAGCTCCTACAATGAGCAGTTCTTC
size: NA; J: TRBJ1-4; D: NA; V: TRBV18; CDR3: CASSPSGWEKLFF; DNA: TGTGCCAGCTCACCGTCGGGGTGGGAAAAACTGTTTTTT
size: NA; J: TRBJ2-5; D: TRBD1; V: TRBV7-6; CDR3: CASSSGTGEETQYF; DNA: TGTGCCAGCAGCAGCGGGACAGGGGAAGAGACCCAGTACTTC
size: NA; J: TRBJ2-5; D: NA; V: TRBV6-5; CDR3: CASSLGGQYQETQYF; DNA: TGTGCCAGCAGTTTGGGCGGGCAGTACCAAGAGACCCAGTACTTC
size: NA; J: TRBJ2-1; D: TRBD1; V: TRBV6-6; CDR3: CASNPTGGSYNEQFF; DNA: TGTGCCAGCAACCCAACAGGGGGGTCCTACAATGAGCAGTTCTTC
size: NA; J: TRBJ2-7; D: NA; V: TRBV6-5; CDR3: CASISPGSYEQYF; DNA: TGTGCCAGCATCAGTCCAGGGTCCTACGAGCAGTACTTC
size: NA; J: TRBJ2-1; D: TRBD2; V: TRBV6-2/TRBV6-3; CDR3: CASSRTSGYNEQFF; DNA: TGTGCCAGCAGTAGGACTAGCGGTTACAATGAGCAGTTCTTC
size: few; J: TRBJ1-1; D: TRBD1; V: TRBV25-1; CDR3: CASLPRRTGYTEAFF; DNA: TGTGCCAGCCTACCCAGGAGGACAGGGTACACTGAAGCTTTCTTT
size: once; J: TRBJ1-1; D: TRBD1; V: TRBV2; CDR3: CASDRVSTEAFF; DNA: TGTGCCAGCGACAGGGTGAGCACTGAAGCTTTCTTT
size: NA; J: TRBJ2-2; D: TRBD1; V: TRBV5-1; CDR3: CASSRDGTGENTGELFF; DNA: TGCGCCAGCAGCCGTGACGGGACAGGGGAGAACACCGGGGAGCTGTTTTTT
size: NA; J: TRBJ2-5; D: TRBD1; V: TRBV6-1; CDR3: CASSEAQGVATQYF; DNA: TGTGCCAGCAGTGAAGCCCAGGGGGTTGCGACCCAGTACTTC
size: NA; J: TRBJ2-7; D: NA; V: TRBV7-8; CDR3: CASSRGQYYEQYF; DNA: TGTGCCAGCAGCCGCGGACAGTACTACGAGCAGTACTTC
size: NA; J: TRBJ2-2; D: NA; V: TRBV5-1; CDR3: CASSLGSPTNTGELFF; DNA: TGCGCCAGCAGCTTGGGAAGCCCCACGAACACCGGGGAGCTGTTTTTT
size: NA; J: TRBJ2-1; D: TRBD2; V: TRBV7-6; CDR3: CASSLYPGLAGGSSYNEQFF; DNA: TGTGCCAGCAGCTTGTATCCGGGACTAGCGGGAGGGAGCTCCTACAATGAGCAGTTCTTC
size: NA; J: TRBJ2-7; D: TRBD1; V: TRBV28; CDR3: CASSPTGQGRQYF; DNA: TGTGCCAGCAGCCCTACGGGACAGGGTCGGCAGTACTTC
size: NA; J: TRBJ2-1; D: TRBD2; V: TRBV9; CDR3: CASSVRGYGGSDNEQFF; DNA: TGTGCCAGCAGCGTGAGGGGTTACGGCGGGAGCGACAATGAGCAGTTCTTC
size: NA; J: TRBJ1-2; D: NA; V: TRBV28; CDR3: CASSRTVGGYTF; DNA: TGTGCCAGCAGCCGGACAGTGGGGGGCTACACCTTC
size: once; J: TRBJ2-3; D: NA; V: TRBV29-1; CDR3: CSVIWRISTDTQYF; DNA: TGCAGCGTAATTTGGAGGATTAGCACAGATACGCAGTATTTT
size: NA; J: TRBJ1-1; D: TRBD1; V: TRBV6-1; CDR3: CASSEVQGVNTEAFF; DNA: TGTGCCAGCAGTGAAGTGCAGGGGGTGAACACTGAAGCTTTCTTT
size: few; J: TRBJ2-7; D: NA; V: TRBV7-3; CDR3: CASSRGDSSYEQYF; DNA: TGTGCCAGCAGCCGCGGGGACAGCTCCTACGAGCAGTACTTC
size: NA; J: TRBJ1-5; D: TRBD1; V: TRBV7-9; CDR3: CASSLGTGGNQPQHF; DNA: TGTGCCAGCAGCTTAGGGACAGGGGGCAATCAGCCCCAGCATTTT
size: few; J: TRBJ2-2; D: TRBD2; V: TRBV29-1; CDR3: CSVGASGNTGELFF; DNA: TGCAGCGTTGGGGCTAGCGGGAACACCGGGGAGCTGTTTTTT
size: NA; J: TRBJ2-3; D: TRBD1; V: TRBV19; CDR3: CASSGQGLTDTQYF; DNA: TGTGCCAGTAGTGGACAGGGGTTAACAGATACGCAGTATTTT
size: NA; J: TRBJ1-1; D: TRBD1; V: TRBV7-8; CDR3: CASSFLSGQGTEAFF; DNA: TGTGCCAGCAGCTTCCTAAGCGGACAGGGAACTGAAGCTTTCTTT
size: few; J: TRBJ2-7; D: NA; V: TRBV5-1; CDR3: CASSLNQGSYEQYF; DNA: TGCGCCAGCAGCTTGAACCAGGGGTCCTACGAGCAGTACTTC
size: NA; J: TRBJ1-5; D: NA; V: TRBV2; CDR3: CASSDPSRRQPQHF; DNA: TGTGCCAGCAGTGACCCCTCGAGGAGACAGCCCCAGCATTTT
size: NA; J: TRBJ2-5; D: NA; V: TRBV28; CDR3: CATVTHRDSTTQYF; DNA: TGTGCCACCGTAACCCATAGGGACTCAACGACCCAGTACTTC
size: once; J: TRBJ2-5; D: NA; V: TRBV30; CDR3: CAWSVSGQKTQYF; DNA: TGTGCCTGGAGTGTATCTGGACAAAAGACCCAGTACTTC
size: NA; J: TRBJ2-5; D: NA; V: TRBV29-1; CDR3: CSVALQRGETQYF; DNA: TGCAGCGTTGCCCTCCAGAGGGGGGAGACCCAGTACTTC
size: NA; J: TRBJ2-1; D: NA; V: TRBV9; CDR3: CASSVEMTLASDNEQFF; DNA: TGTGCCAGCAGCGTAGAAATGACCCTAGCGAGCGACAATGAGCAGTTCTTC
size: NA; J: TRBJ1-1; D: NA; V: TRBV6-5; CDR3: CASRPTYTSNTEAFF; DNA: TGTGCCAGCAGACCCACGTATACTTCCAACACTGAAGCTTTCTTT
size: NA; J: TRBJ2-2; D: NA; V: TRBV27; CDR3: CASSLYRTVSNTGELFF; DNA: TGTGCCAGCAGTTTATACCGGACAGTTTCGAACACCGGGGAGCTGTTTTTT
size: NA; J: TRBJ2-3; D: NA; V: TRBV6-4; CDR3: CASSEETANTDTQYF; DNA: TGTGCCAGCAGTGAAGAGACAGCGAACACAGATACGCAGTATTTT
size: NA; J: TRBJ2-1; D: TRBD2; V: TRBV10-3; CDR3: CAIESGLAGDYNEQFF; DNA: TGTGCCATCGAATCGGGACTAGCGGGGGACTACAATGAGCAGTTCTTC
size: NA; J: TRBJ2-1; D: TRBD2; V: TRBV11-3; CDR3: CASSLESGRGNEQFF; DNA: TGTGCCAGCAGCTTAGAAAGCGGGAGGGGTAATGAGCAGTTCTTC
size: NA; J: TRBJ2-7; D: NA; V: TRBV30; CDR3: CAWSVRVAVSSYEQYF; DNA: TGTGCCTGGAGTGTACGGGTAGCGGTAAGCTCCTACGAGCAGTACTTC
size: NA; J: TRBJ2-1; D: TRBD2; V: TRBV5-4; CDR3: CASSLGSGVRYEQFF; DNA: TGTGCCAGCAGCTTAGGTAGCGGGGTACGATATGAGCAGTTCTTC
size: NA; J: TRBJ1-2; D: NA; V: TRBV6-5; CDR3: CASSSHVPANYGYTF; DNA: TGTGCCAGCAGCTCCCACGTCCCGGCTAACTATGGCTACACCTTC
size: NA; J: TRBJ2-7; D: NA; V: TRBV2; CDR3: CASRPDSSEQYF; DNA: TGTGCCAGCAGGCCCGACTCATCCGAGCAGTACTTC
size: NA; J: TRBJ2-1; D: TRBD2; V: TRBV9; CDR3: CASSARGLAGVNEQFF; DNA: TGTGCCAGCAGCGCTAGAGGACTAGCGGGAGTCAATGAGCAGTTCTTC